These 12 T cell receptor beta chains were sequenced from one sample in a study of T-cell reconstitution after alpha-beta-depleted transplantation in children. Unique molecular identifiers were incorporated into the prepared TCRbeta library. TCRdb reanalysed the PCR reads using MiXCR and keeps one entry per CDR3 protein. The sample contains hundreds of thousands of distinct CDR3 sequences, around 13% of which appear only once. The sample in question was PBMCs, obtained before TCRalphabeta/CD19-depleted stem cell transplant. These receptors were taken from a girl aged 2-10 years with congenital amegakaryocytic thrombocytopenia, due to receive a stem cell transplant.

This clonotype appeared many times. This sequence joins TRBV29-1 and TRBJ2-5; 10 bases are shared with TRBD2. Germline-derived CDR1 and CDR2 are SQVTM and ANQGSEA. After removal of 2 bases from V and 2 bases from J, the junction contained 8 bases not matched to a gene. The CDR3 totals 16 residues. In nucleotides, the CDR3 is TGCAGCGTTGAATTTCCTAGCGGGAGCTATCAAGAGACCCAGTACTTC. This encodes CSVEFPSGSYQETQYF.

V usage is TRBV20-1 and J usage is TRBJ2-1, with D perhaps matching TRBD2 (5 bases). Per the germline V gene, CDR1 is DFQATT and CDR2 is SNEGSKA (reference sequence). The CDR3 extends over 15 amino acids. V lost 6 bases to trimming and J lost 4 bases, with 19 bases between them. The CDR3 DNA reads as TGCAGTGCCGAGGCCCGGGATCCCGAATACAATGAGCAGTTCTTC. Protein: CSAEARDPEYNEQFF.

This clonotype was counted ten times or more. For the CDR3, the DNA is TGTGCCAGCAGGGTGGAACCTAGCACAGATACGCAGTATTTT. Translation: CASRVEPSTDTQYF. The V call is TRBV28, the J call TRBJ2-3; D is undetermined. Germline V gives CDR1 MDHEN, CDR2 SYDVKM. The V gene lost 6 bases and the J gene lost 0 bases, with 10 bases spanning the gap. This CDR3 contains 14 residues.

This clonotype turned up a few times. The chain uses TRBV7-9 and TRBJ2-7; 8 bases align to TRBD2. Germline V lookup: CDR1 SEHNR, CDR2 FQNEAQ (reference sequence). CDR3 length: 17 amino acids. The J segment lost 3 bases and the V segment lost 4 bases, leaving 14 bases of the junction unmatched. The DNA for the CDR3 is TGTGCCAGCAGCTCTCCGCCGGGGTTAGCGGGGTACTACGAGCAGTACTTC. It codes for CASSSPPGLAGYYEQYF.

This clonotype was recorded at least ten times. The chain has TRBV5-1 and TRBJ1-2, with D hard to call. V lost 2 bases and J 5 bases, leaving 19 bases between the germline ends. The CDR3 length is 16 residues. Germline CDR1 SGHRS, CDR2 YFSETQ. CDR3 amino acids: CASSFSSGLGSYGYTF. For the CDR3, the DNA is TGCGCCAGCAGCTTCTCCTCTGGACTTGGTTCTTATGGCTACACCTTC.

This chain uses TRBV5-1 with TRBJ2-7; TRBD2 matches 10 bases. Germline-derived CDR1 and CDR2 are SGHRS and YFSETQ. This CDR3 contains 17 residues. Losses at the gene ends were 0 bases for V and 4 bases for J; bases not matched to a gene: 10. The CDR3 loop reads CASSLDSRTSGKYEQYF. For the CDR3, the DNA is TGCGCCAGCAGCTTGGATTCACGGACTAGCGGCAAGTACGAGCAGTACTTC. Supplemented by reference TRBV5-1 and TRBJ2-7, the full variable domain reads KAGVTQTPRYLIKTRGQQVTLSCSPISGHRSVSWYQQTPGQGLQFLFEYFSETQRNKGNFPGRFSGRQFSNSRSEMNVSTLELGDSALYLCASSLDSRTSGKYEQYFGPGTRLTVT.

As concerns this clonotype: A read error may be the cause here, since a much bigger clone is one base away. This rearrangement joins TRBV10-3 to TRBJ1-5, with 10 bases identical to TRBD1. The CDR3 has 14 amino acids. Germline V gene data show CDR1 as ENHRY and CDR2 as SYGVKD. The CDR3 region is CAISKDRGDHPQHF. CDR3 nucleotide sequence: TGTGCCATCAGTAAGGACAGGGGGGATCATCCCCAGCATTTT.

This clonotype was counted at least ten times. This rearrangement joins TRBV6-2 or TRBV6-3 to TRBJ2-5; D gene ambiguous. Germline V gene data show CDR1 as MNHEY and CDR2 as SVGEGT. V dropped 2 bases and J dropped 5 bases, with 9 bases sitting between them. This CDR3 is built from 13 residues. The CDR3 region has the DNA TGTGCCAGCAGTTACGTGGGTGAGGAGACCCAGTACTTC. Protein product: CASSYVGEETQYF.

This clonotype was found many times. V usage is TRBV12-5 and J usage is TRBJ2-2; D remains ambiguous. The length of the CDR3 is 15 residues. Germline CDR1 LGHNT, CDR2 FRNRAP. V lost 4 bases, J lost 4 bases, and 13 bases lay in between. The CDR3 protein is CASGSHARITGELFF. The CDR3 coding sequence is TGTGCTAGTGGTTCCCACGCTCGTATCACCGGGGAGCTGTTTTTT.

This clonotype showed up just a few times. This chain uses TRBV15 with TRBJ2-5, with 11 positions matching TRBD1. This CDR3 contains 15 residues. Germline trimming cut 4 bases from V and 4 bases from J; bases unmatched to any gene: 5. The V gene's germline CDR1 is LNHNV and CDR2 YYDKDF (reference sequence). As DNA, the CDR3 is TGTGCCACCAGCAACTGGGACAGGGGGGTAGAGACCCAGTACTTC. Residues: CATSNWDRGVETQYF.

This clonotype came up many times. The rearrangement links TRBV5-1 to TRBJ1-2; D is uncertain. The CDR3 loop spans 13 amino acids. Germline V gene sequence: CDR1 SGHRS, CDR2 YFSETQ. Trimming cost V 4 bases and J 3 bases, with 10 bases left between them. The CDR3 sequence: CASSVETYYGYTF. CDR3 DNA sequence: TGCGCCAGCAGCGTCGAGACGTACTATGGCTACACCTTC.

This clonotype has a handful of counts. The chain joins TRBV5-1 to TRBJ2-7, with D tentatively TRBD1 or TRBD2 (5 bases each). Trimming took off 1 base at V and 6 bases at J, with 17 bases between the two ends. The length of the CDR3 is 15 residues. Germline CDR1 reads SGHRS; CDR2 reads YFSETQ. The DNA of the CDR3 is TGCGCCAGCAGCTTGACGACTTGGACTGGGGGCGAGCAGTACTTC. Translating it yields CASSLTTWTGGEQYF.